This T cell receptor beta chain was captured by sequencing in a study of T-cell memory formation after mild COVID-19. Study outcomes and limitations: Pre-infection memory already had some responding clones, implying cross-reactive memory joined. CM and EM subsets held most contracting CD4+ clones; EMRA held CD8+ ones.

A few counts support this clonotype. Its target is not known. TCRdb analysed the 5' RACE reads with MiXCR anew, one entry per CDR3 protein. The repertoire holds about 360,000 distinct CDR3 sequences, with approximately 15% as singletons. This receptor was taken from a young man who had mild COVID-19 (a few samples of this study predate the infection). Cell type and time point are not known. The sample was PBMCs or a T cell subset sorted from them (not recorded which).

This chain's CDR3 is CASSLASAARGNTEAFF. CDR3 in DNA: TGTGCCAGCAGCTTGGCCTCTGCGGCCAGGGGAAACACTGAAGCTTTCTTT. This rearrangement joins TRBV5-6 to TRBJ1-1, with D possibly TRBD1 on 6 matching bases. In germline, CDR1 is SGHDT, CDR2 YYEEEE. Trimming stripped 0 bases from V and 2 bases from J, with 17 bases between. The CDR3 contains 17 residues.